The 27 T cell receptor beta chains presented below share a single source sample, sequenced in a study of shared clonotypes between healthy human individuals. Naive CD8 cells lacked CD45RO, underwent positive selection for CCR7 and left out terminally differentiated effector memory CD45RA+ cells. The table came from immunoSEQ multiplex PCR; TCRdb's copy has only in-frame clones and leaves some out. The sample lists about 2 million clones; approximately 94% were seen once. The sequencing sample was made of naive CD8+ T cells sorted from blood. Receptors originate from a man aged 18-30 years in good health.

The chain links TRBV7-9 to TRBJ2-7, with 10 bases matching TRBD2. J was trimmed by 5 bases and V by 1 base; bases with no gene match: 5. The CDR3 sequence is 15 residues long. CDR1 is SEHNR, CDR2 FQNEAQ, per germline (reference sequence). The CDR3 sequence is CASSLEGLAMHEQYF. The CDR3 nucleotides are TGTGCCAGCAGCTTAGAGGGACTAGCGATGCACGAGCAGTACTTC.

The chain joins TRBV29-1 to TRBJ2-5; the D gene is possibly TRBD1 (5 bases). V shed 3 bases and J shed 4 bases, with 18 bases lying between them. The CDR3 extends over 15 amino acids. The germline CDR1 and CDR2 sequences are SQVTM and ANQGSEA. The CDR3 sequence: CSVEGPGKGRETQYF. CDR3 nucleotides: TGCAGCGTTGAGGGTCCAGGGAAGGGTAGAGAGACCCAGTACTTC.

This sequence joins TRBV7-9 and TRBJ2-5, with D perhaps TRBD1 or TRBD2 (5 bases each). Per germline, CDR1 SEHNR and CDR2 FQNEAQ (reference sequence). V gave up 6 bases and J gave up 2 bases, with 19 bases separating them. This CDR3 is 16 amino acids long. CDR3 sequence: CASRFPVGAEQETQYF. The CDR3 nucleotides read TGTGCCAGCAGGTTCCCGGTCGGGGCAGAACAAGAGACCCAGTACTTC.

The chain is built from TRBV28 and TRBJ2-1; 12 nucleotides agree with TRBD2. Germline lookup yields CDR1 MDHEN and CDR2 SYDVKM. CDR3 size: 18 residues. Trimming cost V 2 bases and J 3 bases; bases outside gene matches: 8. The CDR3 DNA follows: TGTGCCAGCAGTTTACTACTAGCGGGGGGACCGATCTACAATGAGCAGTTCTTC. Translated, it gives CASSLLLAGGPIYNEQFF.

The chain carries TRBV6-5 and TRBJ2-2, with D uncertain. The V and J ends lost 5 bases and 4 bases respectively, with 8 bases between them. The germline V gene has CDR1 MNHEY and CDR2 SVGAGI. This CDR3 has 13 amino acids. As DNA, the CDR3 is TGTGCCAGCAGTGTTCTGAGCACCGGGGAGCTGTTTTTT. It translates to CASSVLSTGELFF.

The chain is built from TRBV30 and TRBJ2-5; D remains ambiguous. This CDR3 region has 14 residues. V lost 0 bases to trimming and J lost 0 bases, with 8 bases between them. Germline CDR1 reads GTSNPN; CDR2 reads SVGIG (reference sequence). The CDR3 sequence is CAWSVDGYQETQYF. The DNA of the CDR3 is TGTGCCTGGAGTGTAGATGGGTACCAAGAGACCCAGTACTTC.

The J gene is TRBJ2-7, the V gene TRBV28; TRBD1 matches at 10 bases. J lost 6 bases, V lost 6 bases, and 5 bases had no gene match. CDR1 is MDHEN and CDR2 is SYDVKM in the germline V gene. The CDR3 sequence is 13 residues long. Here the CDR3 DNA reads TGTGCCAGCAGCACCGGGACAGGGGCCGAGCAGTACTTC. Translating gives CASSTGTGAEQYF.

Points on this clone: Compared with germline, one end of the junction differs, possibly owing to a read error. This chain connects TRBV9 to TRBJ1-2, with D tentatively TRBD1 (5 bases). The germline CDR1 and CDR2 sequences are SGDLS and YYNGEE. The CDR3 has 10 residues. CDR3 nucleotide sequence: TGTGCCAGCAGGGAGGGCAGGGAAGGCTTC. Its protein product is CASREGREGF.

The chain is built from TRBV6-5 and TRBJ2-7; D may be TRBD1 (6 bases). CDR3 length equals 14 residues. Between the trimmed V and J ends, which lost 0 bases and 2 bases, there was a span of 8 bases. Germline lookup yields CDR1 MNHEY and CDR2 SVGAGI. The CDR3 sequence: CASSYSWGPYEQYF. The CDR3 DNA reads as TGTGCCAGCAGTTACTCTTGGGGGCCCTACGAGCAGTACTTC.

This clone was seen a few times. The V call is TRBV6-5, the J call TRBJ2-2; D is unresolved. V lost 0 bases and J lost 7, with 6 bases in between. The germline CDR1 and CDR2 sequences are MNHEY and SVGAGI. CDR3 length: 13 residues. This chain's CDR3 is CASSYSTHGELFF. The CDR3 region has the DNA TGTGCCAGCAGTTACTCGACCCACGGGGAGCTGTTTTTT.

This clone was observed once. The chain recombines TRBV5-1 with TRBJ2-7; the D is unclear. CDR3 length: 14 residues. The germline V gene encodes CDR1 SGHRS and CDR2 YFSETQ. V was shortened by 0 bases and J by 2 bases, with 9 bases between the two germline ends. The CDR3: CASSLGGNTYEQYF. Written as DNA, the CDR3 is TGCGCCAGCAGCTTGGGCGGCAATACCTACGAGCAGTACTTC.

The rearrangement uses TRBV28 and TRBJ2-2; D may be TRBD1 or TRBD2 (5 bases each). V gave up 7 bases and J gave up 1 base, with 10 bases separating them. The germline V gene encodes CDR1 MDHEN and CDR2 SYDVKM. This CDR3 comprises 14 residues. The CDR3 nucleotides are TGTGCCAGCACCCTTGGGGGGAACACCGGGGAGCTGTTTTTT. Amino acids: CASTLGGNTGELFF.

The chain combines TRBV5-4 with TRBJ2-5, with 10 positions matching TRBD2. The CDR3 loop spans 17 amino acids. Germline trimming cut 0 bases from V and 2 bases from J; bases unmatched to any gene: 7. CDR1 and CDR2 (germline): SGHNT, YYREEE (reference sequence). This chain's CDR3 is CASSLVVAGGPQETQYF. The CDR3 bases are TGTGCCAGCAGCTTGGTGGTAGCGGGGGGTCCTCAAGAGACCCAGTACTTC.

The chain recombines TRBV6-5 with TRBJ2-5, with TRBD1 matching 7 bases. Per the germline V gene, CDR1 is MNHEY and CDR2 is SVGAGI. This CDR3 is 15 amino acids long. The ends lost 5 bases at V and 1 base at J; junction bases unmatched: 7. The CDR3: CASSQSGGTQETQYF. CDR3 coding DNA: TGTGCCAGCAGTCAATCAGGGGGAACCCAAGAGACCCAGTACTTC.

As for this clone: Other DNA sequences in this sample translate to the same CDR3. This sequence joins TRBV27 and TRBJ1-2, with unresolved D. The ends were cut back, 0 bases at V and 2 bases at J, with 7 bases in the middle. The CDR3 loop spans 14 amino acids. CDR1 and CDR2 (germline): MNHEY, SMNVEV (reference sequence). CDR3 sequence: CASSLSTGNYGYTF. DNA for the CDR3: TGTGCCAGCAGTTTATCAACCGGGAACTATGGCTACACCTTC.

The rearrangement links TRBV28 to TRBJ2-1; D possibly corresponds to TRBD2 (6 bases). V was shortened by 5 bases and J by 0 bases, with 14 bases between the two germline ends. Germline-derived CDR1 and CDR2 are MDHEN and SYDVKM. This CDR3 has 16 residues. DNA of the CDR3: TGTGCCAGCAGTGTTTTAGCGGAGAGCTCCTACAATGAGCAGTTCTTC. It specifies CASSVLAESSYNEQFF.

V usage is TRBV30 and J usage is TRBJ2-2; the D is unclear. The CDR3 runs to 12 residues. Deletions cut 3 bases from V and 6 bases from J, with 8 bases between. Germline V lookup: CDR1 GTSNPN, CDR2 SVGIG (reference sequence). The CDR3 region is CAWSDLPGELFF. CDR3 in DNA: TGTGCCTGGAGCGACCTCCCCGGGGAGCTGTTTTTT.

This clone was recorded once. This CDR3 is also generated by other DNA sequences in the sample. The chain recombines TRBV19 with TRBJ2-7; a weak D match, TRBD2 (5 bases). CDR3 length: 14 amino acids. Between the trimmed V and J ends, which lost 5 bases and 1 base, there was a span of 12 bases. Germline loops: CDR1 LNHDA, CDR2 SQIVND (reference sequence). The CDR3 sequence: CASSPGSGSYEQYF. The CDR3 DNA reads TGTGCCAGTAGTCCAGGCAGCGGATCCTACGAGCAGTACTTC.

CDR3 sequence reads: CASASPVGSSYNSPLHF. In DNA, the CDR3 is TGCGCCAGCGCATCCCCCGTCGGGAGCTCCTATAATTCACCCCTCCACTTT. The chain combines TRBV10-2 with TRBJ1-6; D is undetermined. There are 17 residues in the CDR3. V lost 8 bases and J 0 bases, leaving 17 bases between the germline ends. Germline assignment: CDR1 WSHSY and CDR2 SAAADI.

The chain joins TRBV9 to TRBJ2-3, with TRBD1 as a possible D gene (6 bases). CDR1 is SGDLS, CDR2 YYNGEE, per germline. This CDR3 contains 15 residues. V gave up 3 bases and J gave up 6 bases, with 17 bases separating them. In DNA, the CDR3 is TGTGCCAGCAGCGCCGGACAGACCCCCTTGGATACGCAGTATTTT. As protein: CASSAGQTPLDTQYF.

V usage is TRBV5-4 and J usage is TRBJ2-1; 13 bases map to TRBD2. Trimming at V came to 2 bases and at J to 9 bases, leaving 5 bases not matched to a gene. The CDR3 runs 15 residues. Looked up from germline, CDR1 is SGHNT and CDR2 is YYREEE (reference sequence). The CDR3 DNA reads TGTGCCAGCAGCTTACGGACTAGCGGGAGCCTTGAGCAGTTCTTC. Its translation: CASSLRTSGSLEQFF.

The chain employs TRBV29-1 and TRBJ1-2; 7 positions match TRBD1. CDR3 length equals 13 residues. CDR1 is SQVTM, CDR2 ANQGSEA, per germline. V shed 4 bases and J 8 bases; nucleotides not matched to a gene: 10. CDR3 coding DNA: TGCAGCGTTGTCCCCTCGGGACAGAAAGGCTACACCTTC. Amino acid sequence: CSVVPSGQKGYTF.

The CDR3 nucleotides are TGTGCCAGCAGCAGACATGAACAGGGGTTCGATCAGCCCCAGCATTTT. Amino acids: CASSRHEQGFDQPQHF. V and J are TRBV7-6 and TRBJ1-5, with 7 positions matching TRBD1. V shed 5 bases and J 5 bases; nucleotides not matched to a gene: 12. Germline V gene data show CDR1 as SGHVS and CDR2 as FNYEAQ. CDR3 length equals 16 residues.

This chain's CDR3 is CASSQRWGEYNEQFF. The CDR3, as DNA: TGCGCCAGCAGCCAACGTTGGGGTGAATACAATGAGCAGTTCTTC. This sequence joins TRBV4-3 and TRBJ2-1; no definite D call. CDR1 and CDR2 (germline): LGHNA, YSLEER. V lost 2 bases and J lost 4, with 12 bases in between. The CDR3 contains 15 residues.

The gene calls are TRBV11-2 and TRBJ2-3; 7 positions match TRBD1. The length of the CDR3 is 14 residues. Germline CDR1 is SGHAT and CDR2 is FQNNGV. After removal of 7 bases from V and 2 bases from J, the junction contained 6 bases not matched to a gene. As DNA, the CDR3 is TGTGCCAGCACCCTAAAGGGGGCCACAGATACGCAGTATTTT. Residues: CASTLKGATDTQYF.

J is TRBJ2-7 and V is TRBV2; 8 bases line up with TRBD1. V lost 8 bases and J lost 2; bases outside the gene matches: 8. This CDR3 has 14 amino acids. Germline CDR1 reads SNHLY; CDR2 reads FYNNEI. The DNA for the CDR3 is TGTGCCAGCCAAAAGGACAGGGCCACCTACGAGCAGTACTTC. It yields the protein CASQKDRATYEQYF.

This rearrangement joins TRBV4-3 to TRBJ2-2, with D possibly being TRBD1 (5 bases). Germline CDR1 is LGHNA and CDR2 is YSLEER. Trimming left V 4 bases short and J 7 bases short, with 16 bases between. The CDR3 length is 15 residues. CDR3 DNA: TGCGCCAGCAGCCCGATGTCAGGGTATATCGGGGAGCTGTTTTTT. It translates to CASSPMSGYIGELFF.